This TCR beta chain appears in the sequencing data of a study of blood T cell repertoires in COVID-19. At the level of the study: Samples taken during acute and convalescent COVID-19 were collected in the United States, Italy and Spain.

The germline V gene encodes CDR1 LNHDA and CDR2 SQIVND (reference sequence). This CDR3 comprises 15 residues. Trimming left V 7 bases short and J 4 bases short, with 17 bases between. The method was immunoSEQ multiplex PCR; TCRdb's version includes in-frame clones alone and lacks a portion of them. This table has some 80,000 clones, approximately 82% appearing once. The clonotype originates from a human donor in a cohort sampled during active COVID-19. The chain couples TRBV19 to TRBJ1-5; tentatively, D is TRBD1 (5 bases). Sequencing was done on a sample of peripheral blood. This CDR3 is CASTERRGVNQPQHF. Written as DNA, the CDR3 is TGTGCCAGTACGGAGCGTCGGGGGGTAAATCAGCCCCAGCATTTT. The full variable domain, its missing parts supplied by reference TRBV19 and TRBJ1-5, is DGGITQSPKYLFRKEGQNVTLSCEQNLNHDAMYWYRQDPGQGLRLIYYSQIVNDFQKGDIAEGYSVSREKKESFPLTVTSAQKNPTAFYLCASTERRGVNQPQHFGDGTRLSIL.